A selection of T cell receptor beta chains follows, all from one sample in a study of blood T cell repertoires in COVID-19. Assay used: immunoSEQ multiplex PCR; TCRdb lists only in-frame clones, some missing. The repertoire includes roughly 380,000 clones, roughly nine tenths of them detected once, and 3% to 4.5% sits in the top ten. Sequencing input: peripheral blood. All receptors derive from a woman aged 55-75 years with COVID-19, enrolled during active disease. Each CDR3 is given with its conserved first and last residue. The D gene is left open where the match is weak. Some rows mark clone size as missing; the rest say once, few, many or name a class of expanded clone.

j_call clone_size v_call d_call cdr3_nt cdr3_aa
TRBJ2-5 - TRBV5-6 TRBD1 TGTGCCAGCAGTCGGGACAGGGGAGAGACCCAGTACTTC CASSRDRGETQYF
TRBJ1-4 - TRBV30 - TGTGCCTGGAGTTTCCAGAGGTCCTCTAATGAAAAACTGTTTTTT CAWSFQRSSNEKLFF
TRBJ2-5 - TRBV13 - TGTGCCAGCAGCTTGGCCGAGACCCAGTACTTC CASSLAETQYF
TRBJ1-1 - TRBV18 - TGTGCCAGCTCACCGGGGGCACAGCCGCGCACTGAAGCTTTCTTT CASSPGAQPRTEAFF
TRBJ1-1 - TRBV3-1/TRBV3-2 TRBD1 TGTGCCAGCAGATACAGGGGAAACACTGAAGCTTTCTTT CASRYRGNTEAFF
TRBJ2-1 once TRBV7-2 TRBD2 TGTGCCAGCAGCTTACGGGCGGGGGGGACCCATGAGCAGTTCTTC CASSLRAGGTHEQFF
TRBJ2-3 - TRBV3-1/TRBV3-2 TRBD2 TGTGCCAGCAGCCAAGATCAATTACTAGCGGGGGGGCCGACAGATACGCAGTATTTT CASSQDQLLAGGPTDTQYF
TRBJ2-1 - TRBV5-1 TRBD1 TGCGCCAGCACCGCAGGGACAGGGGTGGATGAGCAGTTCTTC CASTAGTGVDEQFF
TRBJ1-4 - TRBV25-1 - TGTGCCAGCAGTGGATTCACAGGGAGTTGGGAAAAACTGTTTTTT CASSGFTGSWEKLFF
TRBJ1-4 - TRBV9 TRBD1 TGTGCCAGCAGCGCGGGACAGGGGTCTAATGAAAAACTGTTTTTT CASSAGQGSNEKLFF
TRBJ2-5 - TRBV9 TRBD1 TGTGCCAGCAGCGCCACGTCCGGGACAGGGGGCATCGAAGAGACCCAGTACTTC CASSATSGTGGIEETQYF
TRBJ2-7 - TRBV30 - TGTGCCTGGAGTGTACGAGGGAAACCCTCCTACGAGCAGTACTTC CAWSVRGKPSYEQYF
TRBJ2-7 - TRBV7-2 - TGTGCCAGCAGCTTGAAGACTAGTCTCCACGAGCAGTACTTC CASSLKTSLHEQYF
TRBJ1-3 - TRBV5-1 TRBD1 TGCGCCAGCAGCCGGGACAGACCGTTCTCTGGAAACACCATATATTTT CASSRDRPFSGNTIYF
TRBJ2-5 - TRBV7-3 TRBD2 TGTGCCAGCAGCTTATCCGGGGGGACTTACCAAGAGACCCAGTACTTC CASSLSGGTYQETQYF
TRBJ1-1 - TRBV5-1 TRBD1 TGCGCCAGCAGCTTGGGCAATCCAGGGGGCTTGAGCACTGAAGCTTTCTTT CASSLGNPGGLSTEAFF
TRBJ2-5 - TRBV5-1 - TGCGCCAGTAGGTTTACAGGGACCCAGTACTTC CASRFTGTQYF
TRBJ2-7 - TRBV3-1/TRBV3-2 TRBD1 TGTGCCAGCAGCCGAGAGGGACAGTTCCTTAGCTACGAGCAGTACTTC CASSREGQFLSYEQYF
TRBJ1-2 once TRBV5-1 - TGCGCCAGCAGCTTAGTGTCTGGCGGATCCAGCAATTCCTATGGCTACACCTTC CASSLVSGGSSNSYGYTF
TRBJ1-4 - TRBV5-1 - TGCGCCAGCAGCTTGGAGATGGTCAGGGGTGAAAAACTGTTTTTT CASSLEMVRGEKLFF
TRBJ1-3 - TRBV7-8 TRBD1 TGTGCCAGCAGCGACCAGGGACAGGTCGGAGGAAACACCATATATTTT CASSDQGQVGGNTIYF
TRBJ1-2 - TRBV15 TRBD1 TGTGCCACCAGTTGGGGACAGGGGCCGAGAAACTATGGCTACACCTTC CATSWGQGPRNYGYTF
TRBJ1-1 - TRBV29-1 TRBD1 TGCAGCGTTCACCCCAGACAGGGGCAGAACACTGAAGCTTTCTTT CSVHPRQGQNTEAFF
TRBJ2-1 - TRBV28 - TGTGCCAGCACCCCCGACATCTCCTACAATGAGCAGTTCTTC CASTPDISYNEQFF
TRBJ1-1 - TRBV2 - TGTGCCAGCAGGTACAGGGTGATGAACACTGAAGCTTTCTTT CASRYRVMNTEAFF
TRBJ2-5 - TRBV2 TRBD1 TGTGCCAGCACCCTCCGGGACAGCCAAGAGACCCAGTACTTC CASTLRDSQETQYF
TRBJ2-7 - TRBV3-1/TRBV3-2 - TGTGCCAGCAGCCAAGCTTACGAGCAGTACTTC CASSQAYEQYF
TRBJ2-2 - TRBV5-4 TRBD2 TGTGCCAGCAGCCCGGGGACTAGCGGGGACGCGAACACCGGGGAGCTGTTTTTT CASSPGTSGDANTGELFF
TRBJ1-5 - TRBV10-1 - TGCGCCGGGGAGGGGCATTGGCCCCAGCATTTT CAGEGHWPQHF
TRBJ2-7 - TRBV19 - TGTGCCAGTAGTTCCCGAGGCGAGCAGTACTTC CASSSRGEQYF
TRBJ2-1 - TRBV9 TRBD2 TGTGCCAGCAGCGTAGCTAGCGGGGGCTGGAATGAGCAGTTCTTC CASSVASGGWNEQFF
TRBJ1-1 - TRBV28 - TGTGCCAGCAGTTTGGGGAGCGGGAGGGGAAGGAACACTGAAGCTTTCTTT CASSLGSGRGRNTEAFF
TRBJ1-6 few TRBV27 TRBD1 TGTGCCAGCTGCCCAGGGGGCGTGAAGAATTCACCCCTCCACTTT CASCPGGVKNSPLHF
TRBJ1-5 - TRBV15 - TGTGCCACCAGCAGAGAGGCAGTTCAGCCCCAGCATTTT CATSREAVQPQHF
TRBJ1-4 - TRBV18 TRBD1 TGTGCCAGCTCGTCCGGGACAGGGTCCCCAACTAATGAAAAACTGTTTTTT CASSSGTGSPTNEKLFF
TRBJ1-3 - TRBV6-2/TRBV6-3 - TGTGCCAGCAGTTACGGGAGGGCGTCTGGAAACACCATATATTTT CASSYGRASGNTIYF
TRBJ2-7 - TRBV19 - TGTGCCAGTAGTGGGAGTTACTACGAGCAGTACTTC CASSGSYYEQYF
TRBJ1-3 - TRBV6-5 TRBD1 TGTGCCAGCAGGGACAGGTTCCTACCTGGAAACACCATATATTTT CASRDRFLPGNTIYF
TRBJ1-2 - TRBV5-1 - TGCGCCAGCAGCTTGGCCCATACGGACATTAACTATGGCTACACCTTC CASSLAHTDINYGYTF
TRBJ1-1 - TRBV3-1/TRBV3-2 - TGTGCCAGCAGCCCGACAGAGATGAACACTGAAGCTTTCTTT CASSPTEMNTEAFF
TRBJ1-5 once TRBV6-5 TRBD1 TGTGCCAGCAGTTACTCAGGGACAGGGGATTGGCCCCAGCATTTT CASSYSGTGDWPQHF
TRBJ1-1 - TRBV25-1 TRBD1 TGTGCCAGCAGTTCCCCCGGACAGGTTGAAGCTTTCTTT CASSSPGQVEAFF
TRBJ1-1 few TRBV15 - TGTGCCACCAGCAGGTGGACAGTCATGAACACTGAAGCTTTCTTT CATSRWTVMNTEAFF
TRBJ1-2 - TRBV5-1 - TGCGCCGGCCGCAACCTGGGGGACTTGGGCTACACCTTC CAGRNLGDLGYTF
TRBJ1-2 - TRBV18 TRBD1 TGTGCCAGCTCACCCGGACAGGAACTTGGGAATGGCTACACCTTC CASSPGQELGNGYTF